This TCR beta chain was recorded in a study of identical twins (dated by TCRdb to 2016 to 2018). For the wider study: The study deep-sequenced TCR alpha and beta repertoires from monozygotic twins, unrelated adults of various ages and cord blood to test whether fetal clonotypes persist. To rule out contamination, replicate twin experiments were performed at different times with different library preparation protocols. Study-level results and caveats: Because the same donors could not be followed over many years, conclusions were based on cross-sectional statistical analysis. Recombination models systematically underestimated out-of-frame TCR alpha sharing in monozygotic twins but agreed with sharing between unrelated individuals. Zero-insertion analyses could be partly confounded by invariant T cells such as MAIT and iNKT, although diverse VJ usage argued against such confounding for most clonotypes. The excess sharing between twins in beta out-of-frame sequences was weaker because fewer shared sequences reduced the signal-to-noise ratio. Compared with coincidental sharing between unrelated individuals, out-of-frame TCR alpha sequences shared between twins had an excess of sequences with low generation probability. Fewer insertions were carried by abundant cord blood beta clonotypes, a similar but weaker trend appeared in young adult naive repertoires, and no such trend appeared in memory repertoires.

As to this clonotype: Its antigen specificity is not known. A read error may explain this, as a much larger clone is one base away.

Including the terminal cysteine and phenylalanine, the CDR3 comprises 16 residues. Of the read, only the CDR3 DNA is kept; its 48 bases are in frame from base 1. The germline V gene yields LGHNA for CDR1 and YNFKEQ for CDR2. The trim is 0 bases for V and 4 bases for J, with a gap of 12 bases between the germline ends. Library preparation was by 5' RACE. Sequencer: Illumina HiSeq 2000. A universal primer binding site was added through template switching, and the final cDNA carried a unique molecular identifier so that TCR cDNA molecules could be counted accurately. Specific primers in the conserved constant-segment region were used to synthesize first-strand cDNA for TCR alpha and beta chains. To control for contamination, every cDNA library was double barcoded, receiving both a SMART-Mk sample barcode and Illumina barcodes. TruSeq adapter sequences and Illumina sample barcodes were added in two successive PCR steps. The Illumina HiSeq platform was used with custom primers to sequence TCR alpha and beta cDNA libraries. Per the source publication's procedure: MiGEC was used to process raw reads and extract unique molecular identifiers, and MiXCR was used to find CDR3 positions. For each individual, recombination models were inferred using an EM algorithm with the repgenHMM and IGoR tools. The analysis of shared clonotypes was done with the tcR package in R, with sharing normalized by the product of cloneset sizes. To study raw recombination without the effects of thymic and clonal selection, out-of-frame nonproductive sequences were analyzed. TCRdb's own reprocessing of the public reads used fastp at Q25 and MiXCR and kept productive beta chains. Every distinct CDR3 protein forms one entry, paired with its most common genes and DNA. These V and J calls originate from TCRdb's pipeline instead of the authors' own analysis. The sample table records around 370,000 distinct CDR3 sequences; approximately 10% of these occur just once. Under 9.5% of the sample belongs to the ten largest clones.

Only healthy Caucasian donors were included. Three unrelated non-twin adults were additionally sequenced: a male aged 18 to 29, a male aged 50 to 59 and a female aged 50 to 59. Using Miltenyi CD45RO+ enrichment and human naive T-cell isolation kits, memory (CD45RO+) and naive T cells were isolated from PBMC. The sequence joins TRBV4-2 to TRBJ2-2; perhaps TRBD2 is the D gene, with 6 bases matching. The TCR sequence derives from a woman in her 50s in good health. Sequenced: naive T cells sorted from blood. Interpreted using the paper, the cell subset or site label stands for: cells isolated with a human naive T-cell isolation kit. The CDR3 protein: CASSQEAGTCTGELFF. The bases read TGTGCCAGCAGCCAAGAGGCCGGGACTTGCACCGGGGAGCTGTTTTTT.